A single sample is the source of the 29 T cell receptor beta chains below, sequenced in a study of blood T cell repertoires in COVID-19. The table came from immunoSEQ multiplex PCR; TCRdb's copy has only in-frame clones and leaves some out. The sample includes a few hundred thousand clones, more than 65% of them seen just once. Sample: PBMCs or T cells enriched from blood (not recorded which). Receptors were obtained from a man aged 45-60 years who had recovered from COVID-19.

J is TRBJ2-2 and V is TRBV25-1; the D is unclear. V was cut by 1 base and J by 6 bases, with 6 bases left in between. CDR1 and CDR2 (germline): MGHDK, SYGVNS. This CDR3 spans 13 amino acids. The CDR3 DNA sequence: TGTGCCAGCAGTGAATTTCTATCCGGGGAGCTGTTTTTT. This sequence encodes CASSEFLSGELFF.

The chain joins TRBV6-5 to TRBJ2-1; D might be TRBD2 (7 bases). The V end was cut by 6 bases, the J end by 12 bases, with 18 bases between. Germline CDR1 reads MNHEY; CDR2 reads SVGAGI. This CDR3 is 13 amino acids long. CDR3 sequence: CASRDLRGRGQFF. The CDR3 DNA reads TGTGCCAGCAGGGACCTAAGGGGGAGGGGGCAGTTCTTC.

The chain uses TRBV11-3 and TRBJ2-1, with a weak D call TRBD2 (5 bases). The length of the CDR3 is 12 residues. V was pared by 4 bases and J by 9 bases, with 10 bases between. Germline assignment: CDR1 SGHNT and CDR2 YENEEA. The CDR3 nucleotides are TGTGCCAGCAGCTCTGGACTGCGTGAGCAGTTCTTC. It codes for CASSSGLREQFF. The full variable domain, with the rest looked up from reference TRBV11-3 and TRBJ2-1, is EAGVVQSPRYKIIEKKQPVAFWCNPISGHNTLYWYLQNLGQGPELLIRYENEEAVDDSQLPKDRFSAERLKGVDSTLKIQPAELGDSAVYLCASSSGLREQFFGPGTRLTVL.

The gene calls are TRBV21-1 and TRBJ2-4; the table gives TRBD2 as D, unverified against the DNA. TRBV21-1 is annotated as a pseudogene. The CDR3 runs 19 residues. In DNA, the CDR3 is TGTGCCAGCAGCAGGCCCCGGAGGGGTCGGTTTCCCGCCAAAAACATTCAGTACTTC. It codes for CASSRPRRGRFPAKNIQYF.

The CDR3 DNA reads TGTGCCAGCAGTTTTTATCGCGACTACACCTTC. Translated: CASSFYRDYTF. This rearrangement joins TRBV28 to TRBJ1-2; D ambiguous. The germline V and J ends were trimmed by 3 bases and 10 bases, with 9 bases remaining between them. Germline CDR1 MDHEN, CDR2 SYDVKM. The length of the CDR3 is 11 residues.

The gene calls are TRBV6-5 and TRBJ1-1; D not resolved. Trimming removed 0 bases at V and 1 base at J, with 9 bases between. Looked up from germline, CDR1 is MNHEY and CDR2 is SVGAGI. The CDR3 is made up of 15 amino acids. CDR3 sequence (DNA): TGTGCCAGCAGTTACTCTGGGAGAGGGAACACTGAAGCTTTCTTT. It codes for CASSYSGRGNTEAFF.

The chain joins TRBV2 to TRBJ2-1; 9 bases align to TRBD2. The CDR3 is 16 residues long. The V gene end was trimmed by 10 bases and the J gene end by 5 bases; junction bases not matched to a gene: 15. CDR1 and CDR2 (germline): SNHLY, FYNNEI. The CDR3 coding sequence is TGTGCCACCCCCCCCACACCTAGCGGGACGAACAATGAGCAGTTCTTC. It translates to CATPPTPSGTNNEQFF.

Worth noting for this clone: Other DNA sequences from this sample encode an identical CDR3 as well. CDR3 coding DNA: TGTGCCAGCAGCCTATGGGGGGGTAGTAACACTGAAGCTTTCTTT. The encoded protein is CASSLWGGSNTEAFF. The V gene is TRBV7-8, the J gene TRBJ1-1, with D possibly matching TRBD1 (5 bases). The CDR3 totals 15 residues. Germline CDR1 reads SGHVS; CDR2 reads FQNEAQ. The V end was cut by 5 bases, the J end by 2 bases, with 15 bases between.

The chain recombines TRBV11-2 with TRBJ2-3; 7 bases align to TRBD2. This CDR3 is 18 amino acids long. The germline V gene has CDR1 SGHAT and CDR2 FQNNGV. V was pared by 0 bases and J by 3 bases, with 12 bases of the junction left unmatched. CDR3 region: CASSLDLGRGSMTDTQYF. CDR3 in DNA: TGTGCCAGCAGCTTAGATCTGGGGAGGGGTAGCATGACAGATACGCAGTATTTT. Variable domain in full (rest from reference TRBV11-2 and TRBJ2-3): EAGVAQSPRYKIIEKRQSVAFWCNPISGHATLYWYQQILGQGPKLLIQFQNNGVVDDSQLPKDRFSAERLKGVDSTLKIQPAKLEDSAVYLCASSLDLGRGSMTDTQYFGPGTRLTVL.

CDR3 sequence (DNA): TGTGCCAGCAGTCTATCAGGGGGGCGCTCCTACAATGAGCAGTTCTTC. It encodes CASSLSGGRSYNEQFF. J is TRBJ2-1 and V is TRBV25-1; maybe TRBD1 (7 bases). Germline lookup yields CDR1 MGHDK and CDR2 SYGVNS. This CDR3 has 16 residues. Trimming cost V 5 bases and J 0 bases, with 14 bases left between them. The full variable domain, rest sourced from reference TRBV25-1 and TRBJ2-1, is EADIYQTPRYLVIGTGKKITLECSQTMGHDKMYWYQQDPGMELHLIHYSYGVNSTEKGDLSSESTVSRIRTEHFPLTLESARPSHTSQYLCASSLSGGRSYNEQFFGPGTRLTVL.

The chain employs TRBV3-1 (or the pseudogene TRBV3-2) and TRBJ1-6, with 8 positions matching TRBD1. Unmatched junction bases numbered 7, after V lost 1 base and J lost 2 bases. The CDR3 spans 18 residues. Germline V gives CDR1 LGHDT, CDR2 YNNKEL (reference sequence). The CDR3 DNA follows: TGTGCCAGCAGCCAAGTTAGGCCAGGGGGCGCCTATAATTCACCCCTCCACTTT. Its translation: CASSQVRPGGAYNSPLHF.

The rearrangement uses TRBV19 and TRBJ2-5, with 8 positions matching TRBD1. Germline V gives CDR1 LNHDA, CDR2 SQIVND (reference sequence). The V and J ends lost 5 bases and 3 bases, in that order; junction bases with no gene match: 5. This CDR3 is built from 14 residues. CDR3 in DNA: TGTGCCAGTAGTCAAACAGGGGGAGAAGAGACCCAGTACTTC. Protein: CASSQTGGEETQYF.

The chain uses TRBV7-3 and TRBJ2-2; 8 nucleotides align to TRBD2. Germline CDR1 and CDR2: SGHTA and FQGTGA. This CDR3 is 15 amino acids long. With 8 bases clipped from V and 1 base from J, the junction kept 6 bases outside the gene matches. The CDR3 loop reads CASRPSGQNTGELFF. The DNA of the CDR3 is TGTGCCAGCCGCCCTAGCGGGCAGAACACCGGGGAGCTGTTTTTT.

The chain has TRBV12-5 and TRBJ1-1; D ambiguous. Germline V gives CDR1 LGHNT, CDR2 FRNRAP. V was cut by 3 bases and J by 0 bases, with 8 bases left in between. This CDR3 is built from 14 residues. CDR3: CASGFMTLNTEAFF. The CDR3 region has the DNA TGTGCTAGTGGTTTTATGACTCTGAACACTGAAGCTTTCTTT.

This rearrangement joins TRBV7-8 to TRBJ1-1, with 8 positions matching TRBD1. J was trimmed by 5 bases and V by 5 bases; bases with no gene match: 10. CDR1 and CDR2 (germline): SGHVS, FQNEAQ. The CDR3 extends over 15 amino acids. CDR3 residues: CASSLPTGGGTEAFF. CDR3 nucleotides: TGTGCCAGCAGCCTCCCCACAGGGGGAGGGACTGAAGCTTTCTTT. The entire variable domain, with the rest obtained from reference TRBV7-8 and TRBJ1-1, is as follows: GAGVSQSPRYKVAKRGQDVALRCDPISGHVSLFWYQQALGQGPEFLTYFQNEAQLDKSGLPSDRFFAERPEGSVSTLKIQRTQQEDSAVYLCASSLPTGGGTEAFFGQGTRLTVV.

The table lists this clone with a few counts. The chain carries TRBV2 and TRBJ2-3, with TRBD1 matching 9 bases. This CDR3 is built from 16 residues. The germline V gene encodes CDR1 SNHLY and CDR2 FYNNEI. V shed 4 bases, J shed 2 bases, and the junction held 7 bases outside the gene matches. The CDR3 protein is CASSATGTGYTDTQYF. The CDR3 bases are TGTGCCAGCAGTGCCACCGGGACAGGGTACACAGATACGCAGTATTTT.

The chain combines TRBV5-1 with TRBJ2-3; the match to TRBD1 covers 9 bases. CDR3 length: 17 amino acids. Trimming took 0 bases from V and 0 from J; bases not matched to a gene: 5. In germline, CDR1 is SGHRS, CDR2 YFSETQ. CDR3 in DNA: TGCGCCAGCAGCTTGGCATGGACAGGGGATAGCACAGATACGCAGTATTTT. Translation gives CASSLAWTGDSTDTQYF.

The chain is built from TRBV10-3 and TRBJ2-5; D is possibly TRBD1 (5 bases). Germline CDR1 is ENHRY and CDR2 is SYGVKD. The CDR3 loop spans 14 amino acids. Between the trimmed V and J ends, which lost 7 bases and 3 bases, there was a span of 15 bases. The CDR3 sequence: CAIKAGPSEETQYF. In DNA, the CDR3 is TGTGCCATCAAAGCAGGGCCCTCCGAAGAGACCCAGTACTTC.

V gene TRBV18 combines with J gene TRBJ1-2; no reliable D call. The CDR3 sequence is 14 residues long. CDR1 is KGHSH, CDR2 LQKENI, per germline. V gave up 3 bases and J gave up 8 bases, with 16 bases separating them. CDR3 nucleotide sequence: TGTGCCAGCTCACCCACACCATCGGGAATAGGCTACACCTTC. It is translated as CASSPTPSGIGYTF.

The CDR3 loop reads CASSRGRQDYGYTF. DNA for the CDR3: TGTGCCAGCAGTCGGGGTCGACAGGACTATGGCTACACCTTC. The chain is built from TRBV2 and TRBJ1-2; tentative D call: TRBD1 (6 bases). CDR1 SNHLY and CDR2 FYNNEI come from the germline V gene. This CDR3 is built from 14 residues. Deletions cut 5 bases from V and 3 bases from J, with 13 bases between.

The chain recombines TRBV21-1 with TRBJ2-7; TRBD2, the table's D call, lacks a check against the DNA. TRBV21-1 is listed as a pseudogene. CDR3 length equals 16 residues. CDR3 in amino acids: CASSKEEGEVGTEQYF. The CDR3 bases are TGTGCCAGCAGCAAAGAAGAGGGTGAGGTGGGTACCGAGCAGTACTTC.

The V call is TRBV7-2, the J call TRBJ2-7; D is uncertain. The CDR3 is 13 residues long. Trimming stripped 4 bases from V and 0 bases from J, with 7 bases between. The germline V gene has CDR1 SGHTA and CDR2 FQGNSA. The CDR3 DNA is TGTGCCAGCAGCTCCTCGGGCTCCTACGAGCAGTACTTC. It codes for CASSSSGSYEQYF.

This chain connects TRBV7-2 to TRBJ1-2, with 12 bases aligning to TRBD1. In germline, CDR1 is SGHTA, CDR2 FQGNSA. The CDR3 consists of 17 residues. The V and J ends lost 5 bases and 8 bases, in that order; junction bases with no gene match: 15. The CDR3 spells CASSPNYGGQGAGGYTF. CDR3 nucleotide sequence: TGTGCCAGCAGCCCCAACTATGGGGGACAGGGGGCGGGCGGCTACACCTTC.

This clone was counted a single time. V is TRBV29-1 and J is TRBJ2-4, with a possible D match to TRBD1 (5 bases). Between the trimmed V and J ends, which lost 2 bases and 6 bases, there was a span of 11 bases. Germline values: CDR1 SQVTM, CDR2 ANQGSEA. This CDR3 has 13 residues. The CDR3 is CSVEYQGRNIQYF. The DNA of the CDR3 is TGCAGCGTTGAATACCAGGGTCGAAACATTCAGTACTTC.

This chain joins TRBV4-1 and TRBJ1-4; weak D call: TRBD1 (5 bases). V shed 1 base and J shed 7 bases, with 16 bases lying between them. This CDR3 spans 16 amino acids. Germline loops: CDR1 MGHRA, CDR2 YSYEKL. CDR3 coding DNA: TGCGCCAGCAGCCAAGGGGCAGGGAATAAGGGTGAAAAACTGTTTTTT. Protein product: CASSQGAGNKGEKLFF.

This chain links TRBV7-2 with TRBJ1-5, with D unresolved. This CDR3 has 14 amino acids. The V gene's germline CDR1 is SGHTA and CDR2 FQGNSA. V shed 5 bases and J shed 2 bases, with 10 bases lying between them. The CDR3 DNA reads TGTGCCAGCAGCAAAGAGTACGGCAATCAGCCCCAGCATTTT. Its protein is CASSKEYGNQPQHF.

The rearrangement links TRBV9 to TRBJ1-2; D gene ambiguous. Germline V gene lookup returns CDR1 SGDLS and CDR2 YYNGEE. V lost 7 bases and J lost 4, with 17 bases in between. The CDR3 runs to 14 residues. CDR3 loop: CASSSMRGPYGYTF. As DNA, the CDR3 is TGTGCCAGCTCGTCAATGCGAGGGCCCTATGGCTACACCTTC. The full variable domain, its missing parts supplied by reference TRBV9 and TRBJ1-2, is DSGVTQTPKHLITATGQRVTLRCSPRSGDLSVYWYQQSLDQGLQFLIQYYNGEERAKGNILERFSAQQFPDLHSELNLSSLELGDSALYFCASSSMRGPYGYTFGSGTRLTVV.

This CDR3 reads CASSDSIAKNIQYF. For the CDR3, the DNA is TGCGCCAGCAGTGATTCTATAGCCAAAAACATTCAGTACTTC. The V and J genes are TRBV10-1 and TRBJ2-4; D is ambiguous. The CDR3 is 14 residues long. The germline V and J ends were trimmed by 3 bases and 0 bases, with 6 bases remaining between them. Germline V CDR1 and CDR2: WNHNN, SYGVQD (reference sequence).

This chain links TRBV5-1 with TRBJ2-5; 11 positions agree with TRBD1. The CDR3 contains 14 residues. The ends lost 4 bases at V and 6 bases at J; junction bases unmatched: 5. CDR1 is SGHRS and CDR2 is YFSETQ in the germline V gene. The CDR3 nucleotides read TGCGCCAGCAGCCCAGGGACAGGGGGAAAGACCCAGTACTTC. Protein product: CASSPGTGGKTQYF. Full variable domain (rest looked up from reference TRBV5-1 and TRBJ2-5): KAGVTQTPRYLIKTRGQQVTLSCSPISGHRSVSWYQQTPGQGLQFLFEYFSETQRNKGNFPGRFSGRQFSNSRSEMNVSTLELGDSALYLCASSPGTGGKTQYFGPGTRLLVL.